This T cell receptor (beta chain) was identified in a study of shared clonotypes between healthy human individuals. This clone was seen a single time. The CDR3 spans 10 residues. Germline V gene lookup returns CDR1 SNHLY and CDR2 FYNNEI. With 9 bases removed from V and 8 bases from J, the gap between germline ends came to 7 bases. TCRdb keeps only in-frame clones here, not all; method: immunoSEQ multiplex PCR. The sample shows roughly 850,000 clones, 90% to 97% of them seen only once. Only CD45RO-negative cells positively selected for CCR7 counted as naive CD8 cells, so terminally differentiated effector memory CD45RA+ cells were excluded.

V usage is TRBV2 and J usage is TRBJ1-4, with D unclear. The sequenced material came from naive CD8+ T cells sorted from blood. The sequence derives from a man aged 25 to 45 in good health. The CDR3 is CASTGEKLFF. The CDR3, as DNA: TGTGCCAGTACGGGAGAAAAACTGTTTTTT. The full variable domain, rest sourced from reference TRBV2 and TRBJ1-4, is EPEVTQTPSHQVTQMGQEVILRCVPISNHLYFYWYRQILGQKVEFLVSFYNNEISEKSEIFDDQFSVERPDGSNFTLKIRSTKLEDSAMYFCASTGEKLFFGSGTQLSVL.